This T cell receptor beta chain was obtained from a study of technical replicates of blood from a handful of donors (dated by TCRdb to 2016 to 2017). Note on this clone: The clone's antigen remains unknown. No quality values exist for individual bases; no much larger clone is one base distant.

The library was generated by the immunoSEQ multiplex PCR assay. In its TCRdb copy, this immuneACCESS table keeps in-frame sequences only and misses some clones. Where compared with another copy, unresolved V genes explain less than half of these, and the others have no known cause. In this sample the table shows 55,000 to 65,000 clones, around 97% of which occur a single time. 0.19% of the sample comes from the top ten. The CDR3 runs 14 amino acids, cysteine and phenylalanine included. CDR3 DNA is the only sequence kept; it has 42 bases, read in frame from the first base. For CDR1 and CDR2, the germline V gene lists MNHNS and SASEGT. The germline ends are 16 bases apart after V is trimmed by 6 bases and J by 7 bases.

The chain links TRBV6-1 with TRBJ1-5, with the D gene too uncertain to name. The specimen was T cells isolated from PBMCs. This clonotype was obtained from a human donor in good health. For the CDR3, the sequence is CASSARLGPQPQHF. The DNA is as follows: TGTGCCAGCAGCGCCAGACTAGGGCCGCAGCCCCAGCATTTT.